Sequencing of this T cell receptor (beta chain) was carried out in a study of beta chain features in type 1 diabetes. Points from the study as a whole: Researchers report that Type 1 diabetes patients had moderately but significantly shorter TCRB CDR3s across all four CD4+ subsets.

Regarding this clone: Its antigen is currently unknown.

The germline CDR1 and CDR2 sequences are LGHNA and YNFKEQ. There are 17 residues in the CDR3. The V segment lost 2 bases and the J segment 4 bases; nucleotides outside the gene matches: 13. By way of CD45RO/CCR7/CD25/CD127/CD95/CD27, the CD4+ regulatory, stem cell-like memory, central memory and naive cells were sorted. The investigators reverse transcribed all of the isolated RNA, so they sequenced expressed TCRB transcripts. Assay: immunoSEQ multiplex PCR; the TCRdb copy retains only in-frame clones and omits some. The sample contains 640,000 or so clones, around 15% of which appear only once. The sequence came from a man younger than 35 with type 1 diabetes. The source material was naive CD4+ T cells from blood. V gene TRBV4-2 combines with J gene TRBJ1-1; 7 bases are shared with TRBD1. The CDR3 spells CASSQWGNRGLSTEAFF. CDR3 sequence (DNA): TGTGCCAGCAGCCAATGGGGCAACAGGGGCTTGAGCACTGAAGCTTTCTTT.